The 20 T cell receptor beta chains presented below share a single source sample, sequenced in a study of blood T cell repertoires in COVID-19. Profiled with immunoSEQ multiplex PCR; TCRdb holds only in-frame clones, not every one. The sample comprises approximately 220,000 clones, about nine tenths of which are singletons, and less than 4.5% rests with the top ten. The sequencing sample was made of PBMCs or T cells enriched from blood (not recorded which). Receptors were obtained from a woman under 40 with acute COVID-19.

The rearrangement joins TRBV14 to TRBJ1-2, with D unclear. The CDR3 spans 13 residues. The germline CDR1 and CDR2 sequences are SGHDN and FVKESK. V was pared by 1 base and J by 3 bases, with 6 bases between. CDR3 loop: CASSQVVDYGYTF. The CDR3 nucleotides are TGTGCCAGCAGCCAAGTAGTGGACTATGGCTACACCTTC.

This chain links TRBV7-2 with TRBJ2-7, with TRBD2 matching over 7 bases. Germline assignment: CDR1 SGHTA and CDR2 FQGNSA. The V gene end was trimmed by 6 bases and the J gene end by 4 bases; junction bases not matched to a gene: 9. The CDR3 totals 14 residues. The CDR3 DNA reads as TGTGCCAGCAGGCTTTTCGCGGGGGAATACGAGCAGTACTTC. It encodes CASRLFAGEYEQYF. The whole variable domain, remainder taken from reference TRBV7-2 and TRBJ2-7, is GAGVSQSPSNKVTEKGKDVELRCDPISGHTALYWYRQSLGQGLEFLIYFQGNSAPDKSGLPSDRFSAERTGGSVSTLTIQRTQQEDSAVYLCASRLFAGEYEQYFGPGTRLTVT.

The chain joins TRBV10-3 to TRBJ2-5; TRBD1 aligns across 7 bases. This CDR3 is 13 amino acids long. CDR1 and CDR2 (germline): ENHRY, SYGVKD. Trimming cost V 2 bases and J 5 bases; bases outside gene matches: 2. CDR3 protein: CAISEVQGETQYF. CDR3 DNA: TGTGCCATCAGTGAGGTACAGGGGGAGACCCAGTACTTC.

The chain uses TRBV5-6 and TRBJ2-1; D is ambiguous. CDR1 and CDR2 from the germline V gene are SGHDT and YYEEEE. Trimming left V 9 bases short and J 4 bases short, with 14 bases between. The CDR3 spans 13 residues. The CDR3 loop is CATIGRDYNEQFF. CDR3 in DNA: TGTGCCACCATCGGTAGAGATTACAATGAGCAGTTCTTC.

The rearrangement uses TRBV5-6 and TRBJ2-7; possible D gene TRBD2, 6 bases. V dropped 2 bases and J dropped 4 bases, with 13 bases sitting between them. Germline CDR1 and CDR2: SGHDT and YYEEEE. The CDR3 contains 14 residues. The CDR3 region has the DNA TGTGCCAGCAGCTTCACCGGGAGCCTTTACGAGCAGTACTTC. Protein: CASSFTGSLYEQYF. The whole variable domain, remainder taken from reference TRBV5-6 and TRBJ2-7, is DAGVTQSPTHLIKTRGQQVTLRCSPKSGHDTVSWYQQALGQGPQFIFQYYEEEERQRGNFPDRFSGHQFPNYSSELNVNALLLGDSALYLCASSFTGSLYEQYFGPGTRLTVT.

This chain uses TRBV15 with TRBJ2-1, with 10 nucleotides matching TRBD2. V shed 5 bases and J 9 bases; nucleotides not matched to a gene: 4. Germline-derived CDR1 and CDR2 are LNHNV and YYDKDF (reference sequence). This CDR3 contains 13 residues. The CDR3 DNA is TGTGCCACCAGCGCGGAGCGGGGGGGTGAGCAGTTCTTC. Its protein product is CATSAERGGEQFF.

The chain uses TRBV27 and TRBJ1-6; 7 bases are shared with TRBD1. This CDR3 spans 15 amino acids. The V and J ends lost 8 bases and 7 bases, in that order; junction bases with no gene match: 11. Germline-derived CDR1 and CDR2 are MNHEY and SMNVEV (reference sequence). The CDR3 is CASADGEQGNSPLHF. The CDR3 DNA reads TGTGCCAGCGCCGACGGAGAACAGGGGAATTCACCCCTCCACTTT.

V usage is TRBV3-1 (or the pseudogene TRBV3-2) and J usage is TRBJ1-3, with 7 bases that match TRBD1. Germline-derived CDR1 and CDR2 are LGHDT and YNNKEL (reference sequence). V lost 3 bases and J lost 1; bases outside the gene matches: 6. The CDR3 extends over 16 amino acids. The CDR3 loop reads CASSHLNRGSGNTIYF. CDR3 DNA sequence: TGTGCCAGCAGCCACCTTAACAGGGGATCTGGAAACACCATATATTTT.

This chain connects TRBV12-3 or TRBV12-4 to TRBJ2-5; perhaps TRBD2 as D (5 bases). The length of the CDR3 is 13 residues. Trimming left V 3 bases short and J 5 bases short, with 10 bases between. The CDR3 DNA reads as TGTGCCAGCAGTTTCAGCGGCATGGAGACCCAGTACTTC. This gives the protein CASSFSGMETQYF.

The chain carries TRBV5-4 and TRBJ1-2; possible D gene TRBD1, 5 bases. From germline, CDR1 is SGHNT and CDR2 YYREEE (reference sequence). Trimming took 0 bases from V and 5 from J, leaving 14 bases between them. CDR3 length equals 15 residues. Here the CDR3 reads CASSLVGEAIYGYTF. DNA for the CDR3: TGTGCCAGCAGCTTGGTGGGGGAGGCCATTTATGGCTACACCTTC.

The V call is TRBV10-3, the J call TRBJ1-1, with 9 positions matching TRBD1. Unmatched junction bases numbered 7, after V lost 4 bases and J lost 4 bases. There are 15 residues in the CDR3. The germline gives CDR1 ENHRY, CDR2 SYGVKD. CDR3 loop: CAISGDREGSTEAFF. In nucleotides, the CDR3 is TGTGCCATCAGTGGGGACAGGGAAGGGAGCACTGAAGCTTTCTTT.

The V call is TRBV7-9, the J call TRBJ1-4; the match to TRBD1 covers 9 bases. The V gene's germline CDR1 is SEHNR and CDR2 FQNEAQ (reference sequence). This CDR3 has 15 residues. The V gene end was trimmed by 10 bases and the J gene end by 6 bases; junction bases not matched to a gene: 12. The CDR3 bases are TGTGCCACCCCATCGAGCGGGACAGGGTATGAAAAACTGTTTTTT. Translating gives CATPSSGTGYEKLFF.

The V and J genes are TRBV27 and TRBJ2-3; tentatively, D is TRBD1 (5 bases). The ends were cut back, 2 bases at V and 5 bases at J, with 11 bases in the middle. Germline V CDR1 and CDR2: MNHEY, SMNVEV (reference sequence). This CDR3 is built from 14 residues. CDR3 protein: CASSLARVRDTQYF. CDR3 coding DNA: TGTGCCAGCAGTTTAGCCAGGGTCAGAGATACGCAGTATTTT.

This clone showed up just a few times. The V gene is TRBV29-1, the J gene TRBJ1-2, with 8 nucleotides matching TRBD1. V trimming: 7 bases; J trimming: 5 bases; junction bases outside the gene matches: 9. Per the germline V gene, CDR1 is SQVTM and CDR2 is ANQGSEA. The CDR3 extends over 13 amino acids. In DNA form, the CDR3 reads TGCAGCGCACAGCAGGGGGCGGGTTATGGCTACACCTTC. Translation: CSAQQGAGYGYTF.

The V call is TRBV12-5, the J call TRBJ1-4; D not certain. The CDR3 contains 16 residues. Germline V CDR1 and CDR2: LGHNT, FRNRAP. The V and J ends lost 6 bases and 8 bases respectively, with 22 bases between them. The CDR3 sequence is CASGLLRMVQKEKLFF. The CDR3 bases are TGTGCTAGTGGCCTCCTGCGGATGGTTCAAAAAGAAAAACTGTTTTTT.

The rearrangement joins TRBV19 to TRBJ2-2; D is undetermined. CDR3 length equals 15 residues. The germline CDR1 and CDR2 sequences are LNHDA and SQIVND (reference sequence). The germline V and J ends were trimmed by 2 bases and 1 base, with 8 bases remaining between them. CDR3: CASSIYAKNTGELFF. DNA of the CDR3: TGTGCCAGTAGTATATACGCGAAGAACACCGGGGAGCTGTTTTTT.

This clone was counted once. The V and J genes are TRBV9 and TRBJ1-6; D might be TRBD1 (6 bases). This CDR3 is built from 15 residues. Germline lookup yields CDR1 SGDLS and CDR2 YYNGEE. Trimming took 0 bases from V and 9 from J, leaving 13 bases between them. CDR3 protein: CASSVAGGRVSPLHF. The DNA for the CDR3 is TGTGCCAGCAGCGTAGCTGGGGGCAGGGTTTCACCCCTCCACTTT.

The V and J genes are TRBV4-1 and TRBJ2-7; 10 bases fit TRBD1. Germline assignment: CDR1 MGHRA and CDR2 YSYEKL. The V gene end was trimmed by 3 bases and the J gene end by 5 bases; junction bases not matched to a gene: 7. The CDR3 consists of 15 residues. In DNA form, the CDR3 reads TGCGCCAGCAGCCAGTTGGGGACAGGGGAAAACGAGCAGTACTTC. Translated: CASSQLGTGENEQYF.

This rearrangement joins TRBV9 to TRBJ2-7; 8 bases align to TRBD1. The CDR3 has 13 amino acids. V dropped 0 bases and J dropped 7; count of bases not matched to a gene: 3. Germline CDR1 and CDR2: SGDLS and YYNGEE. In nucleotides, the CDR3 is TGTGCCAGCAGCGTAGCTACAGGGGGTGAGCAGTACTTC. It codes for CASSVATGGEQYF.

This chain uses TRBV24-1 with TRBJ1-5, with TRBD1 identical over 7 bases. Germline V CDR1 and CDR2: KGHDR, SFDVKD. The CDR3 consists of 16 residues. Trimming at V came to 4 bases and at J to 2 bases, leaving 7 bases not matched to a gene. This CDR3 is CATSDATGAGNQPQHF. The CDR3 DNA reads TGTGCCACCAGTGACGCCACAGGGGCTGGCAATCAGCCCCAGCATTTT.